This passage covers 9 T cell receptor beta chains from one sample sequenced in a study of T cell changes during pregnancy in multiple sclerosis. Measured with immunoSEQ multiplex PCR; TCRdb has only the in-frame clones, and not every one. The table includes about 92,000 clones, over 85% detected once. This specimen consisted of peripheral blood, obtained in the first trimester of pregnancy. The receptors were sampled from a female donor with multiple sclerosis, enrolled in a pregnancy study.

The CDR3 nucleotides are TGTGCCAGCAGCTCGAAGACTACATCTACGCAGTATTTT. Translated: CASSSKTTSTQYF. The chain combines TRBV7-6 with TRBJ2-3; D may be TRBD2 (5 bases). CDR1 and CDR2 from the germline V gene are SGHVS and FNYEAQ. CDR3 length equals 13 residues. V was cut by 4 bases and J by 8 bases, with 13 bases left in between.

V usage is TRBV5-8 and J usage is TRBJ1-1; D unclear. Per germline, CDR1 SGHTS and CDR2 YDEGEE. The CDR3 has 13 amino acids. Deletions cut 5 bases from V and 5 bases from J, with 13 bases between. This CDR3 reads CASRKHGRTEAFF. As DNA, the CDR3 is TGTGCCAGCAGAAAACACGGGAGGACTGAAGCTTTCTTT.

This clone is a singleton in its sample. This chain uses TRBV6-5 with TRBJ2-5, with TRBD1 as a possible D gene (5 bases). The CDR3 length is 15 residues. Trimming left V 4 bases short and J 5 bases short, with 17 bases between. Per the germline V gene, CDR1 is MNHEY and CDR2 is SVGAGI. The CDR3 is CASSLQVTRPETQYF. The CDR3, as DNA: TGTGCCAGCAGTTTACAGGTTACGCGCCCCGAGACCCAGTACTTC.

There are a few counts of this clone. This sequence joins TRBV2 and TRBJ1-1; D is uncertain. The V gene's germline CDR1 is SNHLY and CDR2 FYNNEI. The CDR3 has 14 residues. Trimming stripped 4 bases from V and 2 bases from J, with 11 bases between. CDR3 DNA sequence: TGTGCCAGCAGTGCGGGGAGGATCAACACTGAAGCTTTCTTT. It yields the protein CASSAGRINTEAFF. Based on the CDR3 plus reference TRBV2 and TRBJ1-1, the full variable domain is EPEVTQTPSHQVTQMGQEVILRCVPISNHLYFYWYRQILGQKVEFLVSFYNNEISEKSEIFDDQFSVERPDGSNFTLKIRSTKLEDSAMYFCASSAGRINTEAFFGQGTRLTVV.

The chain combines TRBV6-6 with TRBJ1-1, with D tentatively TRBD1 (5 bases). Germline V CDR1 and CDR2: MNHNY, SVGAGI (reference sequence). The CDR3 totals 14 residues. V was shortened by 10 bases and J by 3 bases, with 18 bases between the two germline ends. The CDR3 nucleotides read TGTGCCATCTCACCTCTCGGGGGAGACACTGAAGCTTTCTTT. Its protein is CAISPLGGDTEAFF.

The rearrangement uses TRBV5-4 and TRBJ2-2, with TRBD2 identical over 8 bases. The CDR3 extends over 15 amino acids. Germline-derived CDR1 and CDR2 are SGHNT and YYREEE (reference sequence). V was pared by 0 bases and J by 3 bases, with 1 base of the junction left unmatched. CDR3 amino acids: CASSLGGGHTGELFF. The CDR3 nucleotides read TGTGCCAGCAGCTTGGGCGGGGGGCACACCGGGGAGCTGTTTTTT.

In its sample, this clone was seen a few times. The rearrangement links TRBV19 to TRBJ2-7; the match to TRBD1 covers 8 bases. Germline CDR1 and CDR2: LNHDA and SQIVND (reference sequence). V lost 4 bases, J lost 2 bases, and 4 bases stayed unmatched. The CDR3 runs to 14 residues. This CDR3 reads CASSKTRGPYEQYF. The CDR3 DNA is TGTGCCAGTAGTAAAACCAGGGGGCCCTACGAGCAGTACTTC.

The chain links TRBV4-1 to TRBJ2-7, with 9 bases identical to TRBD1. CDR1 and CDR2 from the germline V gene are MGHRA and YSYEKL. J was trimmed by 3 bases and V by 1 base; bases with no gene match: 4. The CDR3 extends over 15 amino acids. CDR3 sequence reads: CASSQVATGGYEQYF. In nucleotides, the CDR3 is TGCGCCAGCAGCCAAGTGGCGACAGGGGGCTACGAGCAGTACTTC.

The rearrangement links TRBV5-1 to TRBJ1-1; D not certain. The CDR3 loop spans 14 amino acids. Germline assignment: CDR1 SGHRS and CDR2 YFSETQ. V lost 3 bases and J lost 4, with 13 bases in between. The CDR3 bases are TGCGCCAGCAGCTCTGATCTCCGGAGCACTGAAGCTTTCTTT. This sequence encodes CASSSDLRSTEAFF.